These 22 T cell receptor beta chains share one sample of origin, sequenced in a study of T cell changes during pregnancy in multiple sclerosis (dated by TCRdb to the late 2010s). Libraries were constructed by the immunoSEQ multiplex PCR assay. The source is immuneACCESS, and TCRdb retained only in-frame sequences with V and J called. Part of the clones is not carried over; for the studies checked, unresolved V genes explain less than half of this, and the remainder is unexplained. Within this sample are tens of thousands of clones, with 93% of them counted one time only. Approximately 2% of the sample goes to the ten largest clones. The starting material was peripheral blood, obtained after pregnancy. All receptors come from a female donor with multiple sclerosis, enrolled in a pregnancy study.

The gene calls are TRBV5-4 and TRBJ2-3; a possible D gene is TRBD2 (6 bases). Germline CDR1 reads SGHNT; CDR2 reads YYREEE (reference sequence). The CDR3 has 15 residues. V lost 5 bases to trimming and J lost 0 bases, with 13 bases between them. The CDR3 is CASRDQRASTDTQYF. The CDR3 nucleotides read TGTGCCAGCAGAGACCAGCGGGCTAGCACAGATACGCAGTATTTT.

A few counts support this clone. V usage is TRBV28 and J usage is TRBJ1-1; the D is unclear. This CDR3 has 12 residues. CDR1 and CDR2 (germline): MDHEN, SYDVKM. Trimming pared 5 bases from V and 4 bases from J, leaving 8 bases between. Here the CDR3 reads CASSVRSTEAFF. The DNA for the CDR3 is TGTGCCAGCAGTGTTCGGAGCACTGAAGCTTTCTTT.

V is TRBV13 and J is TRBJ2-3; 10 nucleotides line up with TRBD2. This CDR3 contains 14 residues. V shed 5 bases and J 10 bases; nucleotides not matched to a gene: 9. From germline, CDR1 is PRHDT and CDR2 FYEKMQ (reference sequence). CDR3 amino acids: CASSPSSGRHPQYF. CDR3 sequence (DNA): TGTGCCAGCAGCCCATCTAGCGGGAGACACCCGCAGTATTTT.

The chain carries TRBV30 and TRBJ2-7, with 8 bases that match TRBD1. Germline-derived CDR1 and CDR2 are GTSNPN and SVGIG (reference sequence). After removal of 2 bases from V and 5 bases from J, the junction contained 8 bases not matched to a gene. CDR3 length: 14 residues. This CDR3 is CAWSLWTGINEQYF. The CDR3 nucleotides are TGTGCCTGGAGTCTCTGGACAGGGATCAACGAGCAGTACTTC. Full variable domain (rest looked up from reference TRBV30 and TRBJ2-7): SQTIHQWPATLVQPVGSPLSLECTVEGTSNPNLYWYRQAAGRGLQLLFYSVGIGQISSEVPQNLSASRPQDRQFILSSKKLLLSDSGFYLCAWSLWTGINEQYFGPGTRLTVT.

This chain connects TRBV5-6 to TRBJ2-7; 8 nucleotides align to TRBD1. Trimming took 3 bases from V and 8 from J; bases not matched to a gene: 16. The germline V gene has CDR1 SGHDT and CDR2 YYEEEE. The CDR3 consists of 16 residues. CDR3 DNA sequence: TGTGCCAGCAGCTCGACTCATAAACAGGGGGAAAGTAAGCAGTACTTC. Protein product: CASSSTHKQGESKQYF.

This chain joins TRBV7-9 and TRBJ1-2, with D possibly matching TRBD1 (5 bases). This CDR3 is 14 amino acids long. Germline-derived CDR1 and CDR2 are SEHNR and FQNEAQ (reference sequence). The V end was cut by 2 bases, the J end by 6 bases, with 13 bases between. The CDR3 DNA reads TGTGCCAGCAGCTTATTATCGACAGTGGATGGCTACACCTTC. It encodes CASSLLSTVDGYTF.

The chain couples TRBV7-3 to TRBJ2-1; 7 bases align to TRBD2. Germline assignment: CDR1 SGHTA and CDR2 FQGTGA. The V segment lost 1 base and the J segment 3 bases; nucleotides outside the gene matches: 3. The CDR3 extends over 15 amino acids. The CDR3 sequence: CASSLIGGSYNEQFF. The DNA of the CDR3 is TGTGCCAGCAGCTTAATAGGCGGGAGCTACAATGAGCAGTTCTTC. Variable domain in full (rest from reference TRBV7-3 and TRBJ2-1): GAGVSQTPSNKVTEKGKYVELRCDPISGHTALYWYRQSLGQGPEFLIYFQGTGAADDSGLPNDRFFAVRPEGSVSTLKIQRTERGDSAVYLCASSLIGGSYNEQFFGPGTRLTVL.

The chain recombines TRBV7-3 with TRBJ2-5; D not certain. Near its end, the DNA agrees better with TRBJ2-7, so the J call may be wrong. The CDR3 has 12 residues. Germline V gene lookup returns CDR1 SGHTA and CDR2 FQGTGA. This CDR3 is CASSPGSYEQYF. The CDR3 bases are TGTGCCAGCAGCCCAGGCAGCTACGAGCAGTACTTC.

The chain uses TRBV10-3 and TRBJ2-3, with TRBD1 matching 7 bases. The CDR3 is made up of 15 amino acids. The trim removed 2 bases at V and 7 bases at J, leaving 9 bases unmatched. Germline values: CDR1 ENHRY, CDR2 SYGVKD. The CDR3 nucleotides are TGTGCCATCAGTGAGCTCCGACAGGGCTTCCATACGCAGTATTTT. Encoded protein: CAISELRQGFHTQYF.

The chain uses TRBV18 and TRBJ2-2; a possible D gene is TRBD2 (6 bases). The V gene lost 3 bases and the J gene lost 7 bases, with 15 bases spanning the gap. Germline lookup yields CDR1 KGHSH and CDR2 LQKENI. The CDR3 totals 15 residues. The CDR3 DNA reads TGTGCCAGCTCACCTTGGCGACTAGAGGGCGGGGAGCTGTTTTTT. Protein: CASSPWRLEGGELFF. Full variable domain (rest looked up from reference TRBV18 and TRBJ2-2): NAGVMQNPRHLVRRRGQEARLRCSPMKGHSHVYWYRQLPEEGLKFMVYLQKENIIDESGMPKERFSAEFPKEGPSILRIQQVVRGDSAAYFCASSPWRLEGGELFFGEGSRLTVL.

V is TRBV7-3 and J is TRBJ1-1; D gene ambiguous. This CDR3 region has 14 residues. Trimming removed 3 bases from V and 1 base from J, with 9 bases in between. From germline, CDR1 is SGHTA and CDR2 FQGTGA. CDR3 residues: CASSLSGGNTEAFF. As DNA, the CDR3 is TGTGCCAGCAGCTTGTCCGGAGGGAACACTGAAGCTTTCTTT.

This clone was seen only once. This chain uses TRBV4-2 with TRBJ1-4; D might be TRBD1 (6 bases). Germline V gene sequence: CDR1 LGHNA, CDR2 YNFKEQ. Trimming cost V 0 bases and J 8 bases, with 10 bases left between them. The CDR3 is 14 residues long. In DNA form, the CDR3 reads TGTGCCAGCAGCCAAGAGGGGGCACGGGAAAAACTGTTTTTT. Translated, it gives CASSQEGAREKLFF.

This chain uses TRBV15 with TRBJ2-7, with 8 bases matching TRBD2. Trimming took 3 bases from V and 5 from J; bases not matched to a gene: 12. The CDR3 is 16 residues long. The germline V gene has CDR1 LNHNV and CDR2 YYDKDF (reference sequence). The CDR3 DNA is TGTGCCACCAGCAGGGACTTGAGCGGGAGCTTTAACGAGCAGTACTTC. Its translation: CATSRDLSGSFNEQYF.

This sequence joins TRBV14 and TRBJ2-5; D might be TRBD2 (5 bases). The CDR3 covers 11 residues. V dropped 1 base and J dropped 10 bases, with 7 bases sitting between them. Germline V gene sequence: CDR1 SGHDN, CDR2 FVKESK. The CDR3 sequence: CASSQGGIQYF. CDR3 nucleotide sequence: TGTGCCAGCAGCCAAGGAGGGATCCAGTACTTC.

The rearrangement uses TRBV7-9 and TRBJ2-3; TRBD1 matches 7 bases. CDR1 SEHNR and CDR2 FQNEAQ come from the germline V gene (reference sequence). The CDR3 sequence is 15 residues long. With 5 bases clipped from V and 2 bases from J, the junction kept 7 bases outside the gene matches. CDR3 in DNA: TGTGCCAGCAGCGCCCGGGACAGAGCCACAGATACGCAGTATTTT. It encodes CASSARDRATDTQYF.

J is TRBJ2-1 and V is TRBV30, with TRBD2 identical over 15 bases. The germline gives CDR1 GTSNPN, CDR2 SVGIG (reference sequence). This CDR3 has 21 amino acids. The J segment lost 6 bases and the V segment lost 1 base, leaving 19 bases of the junction unmatched. CDR3 sequence reads: CAWSEKKSGTSGRKFVNEQFF. In nucleotides, the CDR3 is TGTGCCTGGAGTGAAAAAAAATCCGGGACTAGCGGGAGGAAGTTCGTCAATGAGCAGTTCTTC.

The rearrangement uses TRBV5-4 and TRBJ1-1; maybe TRBD1 (5 bases). Germline V gene data show CDR1 as SGHNT and CDR2 as YYREEE (reference sequence). Trimming left V 1 base short and J 6 bases short, with 13 bases between. CDR3 size: 14 residues. CDR3 loop: CASSLPGVGAEAFF. The CDR3 coding sequence is TGTGCCAGCAGCTTGCCGGGGGTAGGCGCTGAAGCTTTCTTT.

The V gene is TRBV7-2, the J gene TRBJ2-7; 10 nucleotides match TRBD1. J gave up 0 bases and V 5 bases, and 7 bases lay outside the gene matches. The CDR3 consists of 16 residues. CDR1 and CDR2 (germline): SGHTA, FQGNSA. CDR3 nucleotides: TGTGCCAGCAGCCCAGGGGGACAGGGGTCCTCCTACGAGCAGTACTTC. Amino acid sequence: CASSPGGQGSSYEQYF.

The chain links TRBV4-1 to TRBJ2-7; D remains ambiguous. This CDR3 comprises 14 residues. Deletions cut 0 bases from V and 3 bases from J, with 9 bases between. Germline-derived CDR1 and CDR2 are MGHRA and YSYEKL. CDR3 amino acids: CASSQDQVRYEQYF. The CDR3 nucleotides are TGCGCCAGCAGCCAAGACCAGGTCCGCTACGAGCAGTACTTC.

V gene TRBV9 combines with J gene TRBJ1-5, with unresolved D. Looked up from germline, CDR1 is SGDLS and CDR2 is YYNGEE. Trimming stripped 0 bases from V and 6 bases from J, with 7 bases between. The CDR3 is 13 amino acids. This CDR3 reads CASSVGPVQPQHF. The CDR3 DNA is TGTGCCAGCAGCGTAGGTCCGGTTCAGCCCCAGCATTTT.

This chain links TRBV4-3 with TRBJ2-2; TRBD2 agrees at 13 bases. This CDR3 contains 19 residues. With 0 bases clipped from V and 0 bases from J, the junction kept 4 bases outside the gene matches. Germline CDR1 LGHNA, CDR2 YSLEER. CDR3 region: CASSQDGLAGAANTGELFF. The CDR3 DNA reads as TGCGCCAGCAGCCAAGATGGACTAGCGGGGGCCGCGAACACCGGGGAGCTGTTTTTT.

The genes are TRBV27 and TRBJ1-3; maybe TRBD1 (5 bases). Germline CDR1 and CDR2: MNHEY and SMNVEV (reference sequence). The V gene lost 6 bases and the J gene lost 2 bases, with 14 bases spanning the gap. The CDR3 is 15 residues long. This chain's CDR3 is CASSPGGAAGNTIYF. CDR3 DNA sequence: TGTGCCAGCAGCCCAGGCGGGGCTGCTGGAAACACCATATATTTT.